The 6 T cell receptor beta chains given below trace back to one sample, sequenced in a study of spatial heterogeneity in lung cancer. Time point here: sample taken at primary tumor resection. MiXCR, applied by TCRdb to the 5' RACE reads, yields one record per CDR3 protein. In the table there are 9,500 to 14,000 distinct CDR3 sequences, 3.7% of which are singletons. Here the sequenced sample was PBMCs, taken at surgery. These receptors all stem from a female donor with early-stage non-small cell lung cancer.

In this sample, this clonotype turned up many times. The CDR3 is CASSLDGTGAFNTEAFF. CDR3 DNA sequence: TGTGCCAGCAGCCTAGATGGGACAGGGGCCTTTAACACTGAAGCTTTCTTT. The J gene is TRBJ1-1, the V gene TRBV7-9; 10 nucleotides agree with TRBD1. The CDR3 loop spans 17 amino acids. In germline, CDR1 is SEHNR, CDR2 FQNEAQ (reference sequence). The trim removed 5 bases at V and 2 bases at J, leaving 11 bases unmatched.

This clonotype has a count of ten or more. The chain employs TRBV7-3 and TRBJ2-3; D may be TRBD1 or TRBD2 (5 bases each). V was pared by 3 bases and J by 2 bases, with 9 bases between. Germline loops: CDR1 SGHTA, CDR2 FQGTGA. The CDR3 is 14 amino acids. The CDR3 spells CASSLGEPTDTQYF. In nucleotides, the CDR3 is TGTGCCAGCAGCTTGGGGGAACCCACAGATACGCAGTATTTT.

By share of the sample, this clonotype is medium-sized (0.01 to 0.1%). This chain connects TRBV7-8 to TRBJ2-5; D uncertain. The germline V gene encodes CDR1 SGHVS and CDR2 FQNEAQ. This CDR3 spans 13 amino acids. Trimming shortened V by 1 base and J by 3 bases, and 6 bases separated the two germline ends. In DNA form, the CDR3 reads TGTGCCAGCAGCTTAGGAGTGAAAGAGACCCAGTACTTC. The encoded protein is CASSLGVKETQYF.

This clonotype was seen at least ten times. This chain connects TRBV28 to TRBJ2-7; no clear D gene. Per the germline V gene, CDR1 is MDHEN and CDR2 is SYDVKM. The V end was cut by 7 bases, the J end by 3 bases, with 13 bases between. The CDR3 covers 13 residues. In DNA form, the CDR3 reads TGTGCCAGCACCCCCGGTGGGGACTACGAGCAGTACTTC. This sequence encodes CASTPGGDYEQYF.

This clonotype was recorded a few times. The V call is TRBV5-1, the J call TRBJ2-1, with TRBD1 matching 10 bases. Per the germline V gene, CDR1 is SGHRS and CDR2 is YFSETQ. The CDR3 has 16 amino acids. V lost 0 bases to trimming and J lost 7 bases; unmatched junction nucleotides: 7. This CDR3 is CASSLVRQGAGNEQFF. DNA for the CDR3: TGCGCCAGCAGCTTGGTTCGACAGGGGGCTGGAAATGAGCAGTTCTTC.

In this sample, this clonotype turned up many times. This sequence joins TRBV15 and TRBJ2-7; 7 nucleotides agree with TRBD1. The CDR3 runs 15 residues. V shed 0 bases and J 2 bases; nucleotides not matched to a gene: 4. Germline lookup yields CDR1 LNHNV and CDR2 YYDKDF (reference sequence). CDR3 nucleotide sequence: TGTGCCACCAGCAGAGATACTGGACAGGCCTACGAGCAGTACTTC. Encoded protein: CATSRDTGQAYEQYF.